This T cell receptor (beta chain) was captured by sequencing in a study of OX40 agonist ivuxolimab in advanced cancers. Germline assignment: CDR1 SGHRS and CDR2 YFSETQ. The ends were cut back, 6 bases at V and 0 bases at J, with 13 bases in the middle. The CDR3 has 14 residues. The data were produced by immunoSEQ multiplex PCR, yet TCRdb's version contains in-frame clones alone and is incomplete. The top ten clones hold approximately 0.51% of a sample with 40,000 or so clones, around 89% of them seen once. At baseline, cycle 4 day 1, and cycle 7 day 1, blood was sampled. The chain is built from TRBV5-1 and TRBJ2-7; D is possibly TRBD1 or TRBD2 (7 bases each). The origin of this receptor is an adult with an advanced solid tumor such as melanoma, head and neck, liver or kidney cancer. This specimen was CD4+ or CD8+ T cells sorted from blood, taken in a trial of the OX40 agonist ivuxolimab. The CDR3 DNA reads as TGCGCCAGCAACCAGGGGGGGCTCTCCTACGAGCAGTACTTC. It codes for CASNQGGLSYEQYF.